This TCR beta chain was captured in a study of blood T cell repertoires in COVID-19. Study background: Material from acute and convalescent COVID-19 was sourced from the United States, Italy and Spain. Sources were T cells, B-cell-depleted T cells, or PBMCs; the material itself was cDNA or gDNA.

In the source study's methods: Reference gene primer amplification in the assay estimated nucleated cell counts. This table comes from immunoSEQ multiplex PCR, and its TCRdb copy is limited to in-frame clones, with some not included. V, J and clone size were drawn from that table, and D and trimming were deduced from the DNA. Among about 86,000 clones, roughly 84% were seen once, and the ten largest hold roughly a third. Germline values: CDR1 ENHRY, CDR2 SYGVKD. The CDR3 is 13 amino acids. The V segment lost 6 bases and the J segment 4 bases; nucleotides outside the gene matches: 4. The chain recombines TRBV10-3 with TRBJ2-5, with 8 nucleotides matching TRBD2. Sequenced input: peripheral blood. The sequence derives from a woman of 80 years or more with active or convalescent COVID-19. CDR3 in amino acids: CAIRDSGIETQYF. CDR3 sequence (DNA): TGTGCCATCAGAGATAGCGGGATAGAGACCCAGTACTTC.